A single sample is the source of the 29 T cell receptor beta chains below, sequenced in a study of T cell repertoires in cytomegalovirus infection (dated by TCRdb to the late 2010s). The data were produced on an Illumina HiSeq 1500. TCRdb reworked the public reads: Q25 trimming with fastp, MiXCR clone assembly, productive beta chains retained. A single entry per CDR3 protein holds the most common genes and DNA from its merged rows. The sample table records 310,000 or so distinct CDR3 sequences; about a tenth of these occur just once. The ten largest clones represent about 2.3% of the sample. The sample was PBMCs. These receptors were taken from a human donor in good health (CMV status not recorded). Some clones in this sample may be carry-over from other donors' samples.

The V gene is TRBV19, the J gene TRBJ2-3; 12 bases match TRBD2. Trimming cost V 6 bases and J 2 bases; bases outside gene matches: 6. CDR3 length: 16 amino acids. Per germline, CDR1 LNHDA and CDR2 SQIVND (reference sequence). The CDR3 sequence: CASSLLAGGITDTQYF. The DNA of the CDR3 is TGTGCCAGTAGCCTTCTAGCGGGGGGGATCACAGATACGCAGTATTTT.

At least ten counts were recorded for this clonotype. V and J are TRBV6-6 and TRBJ2-5; D uncertain. V shed 6 bases and J shed 0 bases, with 11 bases lying between them. The CDR3 contains 14 residues. Germline values: CDR1 MNHNY, CDR2 SVGAGI (reference sequence). This CDR3 reads CASSLAPYQETQYF. The CDR3 DNA reads as TGTGCCAGCAGCCTCGCCCCGTACCAAGAGACCCAGTACTTC.

This rearrangement joins TRBV6-1 to TRBJ1-1, with D perhaps TRBD1 (6 bases). This CDR3 comprises 15 residues. Germline lookup yields CDR1 MNHNS and CDR2 SASEGT. Trimming removed 3 bases from V and 1 base from J, with 12 bases in between. The CDR3 reads CASSDTQGPNTEAFF. The CDR3, as DNA: TGTGCCAGCAGTGATACCCAGGGGCCGAACACTGAAGCTTTCTTT.

This clonotype occurred many times. The DNA of the CDR3 is TGTGCCAGCGCACTGGGGGGAAGCACTGAAGCTTTCTTT. Amino acid sequence: CASALGGSTEAFF. The J gene is TRBJ1-1, the V gene TRBV28; D may be TRBD1 (5 bases). Germline V CDR1 and CDR2: MDHEN, SYDVKM. CDR3 length equals 13 residues. V was pared by 8 bases and J by 4 bases, with 14 bases between. The full variable domain, rest sourced from reference TRBV28 and TRBJ1-1, is DVKVTQSSRYLVKRTGEKVFLECVQDMDHENMFWYRQDPGLGLRLIYFSYDVKMKEKGDIPEGYSVSREKKERFSLILESASTNQTSMYLCASALGGSTEAFFGQGTRLTVV.

This clonotype was counted at least ten times. The chain carries TRBV10-3 and TRBJ2-7; perhaps TRBD1 as D (5 bases). Germline V gives CDR1 ENHRY, CDR2 SYGVKD. Deletions cut 2 bases from V and 2 bases from J, with 10 bases between. The CDR3 loop spans 14 amino acids. The CDR3 protein is CAISEGRTTYEQYV. DNA of the CDR3: TGTGCCATCAGTGAGGGCCGGACAACCTACGAGCAGTACGTC.

This clonotype was recorded at least ten times. V is TRBV6-5 and J is TRBJ2-1, with TRBD2 matching 7 bases. This CDR3 is 14 amino acids long. V shed 5 bases, J shed 8 bases, and the junction held 9 bases outside the gene matches. Germline CDR1 reads MNHEY; CDR2 reads SVGAGI. The CDR3, as DNA: TGTGCCAGCAGTCCCAGCGGGGCCGGGGATGAGCAGTTCTTC. As protein: CASSPSGAGDEQFF.

In this sample, this clonotype turned up many times. The chain carries TRBV19 and TRBJ2-6; D gene uncertain. The V gene's germline CDR1 is LNHDA and CDR2 SQIVND (reference sequence). V gave up 0 bases and J gave up 0 bases, with 9 bases separating them. This CDR3 is 17 amino acids long. CDR3 protein: CASSIDRVFSGANVLTF. Written as DNA, the CDR3 is TGTGCCAGTAGTATAGATAGGGTTTTCTCTGGGGCCAACGTCCTGACTTTC.

This clonotype came up many times. This rearrangement joins TRBV7-9 to TRBJ2-6; D call uncertain. The V and J ends lost 1 base and 0 bases respectively, with 7 bases between them. The germline V gene encodes CDR1 SEHNR and CDR2 FQNEAQ (reference sequence). The CDR3 totals 16 residues. The CDR3 DNA reads as TGTGCCAGCAGCTTAGGAGGTCTCTCTGGGGCCAACGTCCTGACTTTC. This sequence encodes CASSLGGLSGANVLTF.

This clonotype came up many times. The J gene is TRBJ2-5, the V gene TRBV12-3 or TRBV12-4; the match to TRBD2 covers 8 bases. V lost 5 bases to trimming and J lost 2 bases; unmatched junction nucleotides: 7. The CDR3 extends over 15 amino acids. DNA for the CDR3: TGTGCCAGCAGTCCAAGCGGGGGCCATCAAGAGACCCAGTACTTC. It specifies CASSPSGGHQETQYF.

The V gene is TRBV6-5, the J gene TRBJ1-2; D unclear. V was cut by 2 bases and J by 0 bases, with 1 base left in between. The CDR3 totals 12 residues. Germline lookup yields CDR1 MNHEY and CDR2 SVGAGI. The DNA of the CDR3 is TGTGCCAGCAGTTACACTAACTATGGCTACACCTTC. The encoded protein is CASSYTNYGYTF.

This chain uses TRBV28 with TRBJ1-1; no clear D. Germline V CDR1 and CDR2: MDHEN, SYDVKM. V was cut by 3 bases and J by 2 bases, with 16 bases left in between. This CDR3 spans 16 amino acids. The chain's CDR3 is CASSFDGIRHNTEAFF. As DNA, the CDR3 is TGTGCCAGCAGTTTCGACGGCATCAGGCATAACACTGAAGCTTTCTTT.

This clonotype was recorded a few times. The V and J genes are TRBV13 and TRBJ2-2, with 8 bases lining up with TRBD2. Per the germline V gene, CDR1 is PRHDT and CDR2 is FYEKMQ (reference sequence). With V trimmed by 5 bases and J by 5 bases, 7 bases remained unmatched. There are 15 residues in the CDR3. The CDR3 DNA reads as TGTGCCAGCAGCGAACGGGGGGGCCGAACCGGGGAGCTGTTTTTT. This gives the protein CASSERGGRTGELFF.

The chain links TRBV7-3 to TRBJ2-3; D unresolved. Germline V lookup: CDR1 SGHTA, CDR2 FQGTGA. CDR3 length: 15 amino acids. The germline V and J ends were trimmed by 5 bases and 4 bases, with 16 bases remaining between them. The CDR3 sequence is CASSPGVPPSDTQYF. The CDR3 coding sequence is TGTGCCAGCAGCCCCGGCGTTCCTCCCTCAGATACGCAGTATTTT. The full variable domain, rest sourced from reference TRBV7-3 and TRBJ2-3, is GAGVSQTPSNKVTEKGKYVELRCDPISGHTALYWYRQSLGQGPEFLIYFQGTGAADDSGLPNDRFFAVRPEGSVSTLKIQRTERGDSAVYLCASSPGVPPSDTQYFGPGTRLTVL.

This clonotype was seen a few times. The chain links TRBV13 to TRBJ2-7; the D is unclear. CDR3 length equals 16 residues. V lost 5 bases, J lost 1 base, and 18 bases lay in between. CDR1 and CDR2 (germline): PRHDT, FYEKMQ (reference sequence). CDR3 nucleotide sequence: TGTGCCAGCAGCGGCAGAAGGGTCCCAAGATCCTACGAGCAGTACTTC. It specifies CASSGRRVPRSYEQYF.

This chain connects TRBV29-1 to TRBJ1-2, with D perhaps matching TRBD1 (5 bases). The germline V gene encodes CDR1 SQVTM and CDR2 ANQGSEA. V lost 6 bases and J lost 4, with 12 bases in between. The CDR3 contains 12 residues. The CDR3 loop reads CSVGGHFYGYTF. The DNA for the CDR3 is TGCAGCGTGGGCGGACATTTCTATGGCTACACCTTC.

This clonotype appeared many times. This sequence joins TRBV6-5 and TRBJ1-1; D is unclear. This CDR3 has 12 residues. Trimming stripped 5 bases from V and 10 bases from J, with 14 bases between. Germline V gives CDR1 MNHEY, CDR2 SVGAGI. CDR3: CASSPRTNLAFF. DNA for the CDR3: TGTGCCAGCAGTCCTCGGACGAATCTAGCTTTCTTT.

This clonotype occurred a few times. The chain combines TRBV20-1 with TRBJ1-2; maybe TRBD1 (6 bases). Trimming removed 0 bases from V and 6 bases from J, with 11 bases in between. This CDR3 is built from 13 residues. The germline V gene encodes CDR1 DFQATT and CDR2 SNEGSKA (reference sequence). The DNA of the CDR3 is TGCAGTGCTAGAGATCAGCAGGGGAATGGCTACACCTTC. Protein: CSARDQQGNGYTF.

This clonotype came up many times. The rearrangement joins TRBV29-1 to TRBJ1-2, with D tentatively TRBD1 (5 bases). The CDR3 has 11 amino acids. Germline CDR1 reads SQVTM; CDR2 reads ANQGSEA. Between the trimmed V and J ends, which lost 6 bases and 4 bases, there was a span of 9 bases. CDR3 sequence (DNA): TGCAGCGTGGGGCAGATCTATGGCTACACCTTC. Its translation: CSVGQIYGYTF.

This clonotype has a handful of counts. The chain links TRBV29-1 to TRBJ1-1; 8 nucleotides agree with TRBD1. CDR1 SQVTM and CDR2 ANQGSEA come from the germline V gene. The junction had 5 bases not matched to a gene; V was cut back by 6 bases and J by 2 bases. The CDR3 has 13 amino acids. The CDR3 region is CSVWTGINTEAFF. In nucleotides, the CDR3 is TGCAGCGTCTGGACAGGGATAAACACTGAAGCTTTCTTT.

This clonotype was found many times. The chain recombines TRBV7-8 with TRBJ1-1, with D unclear. The CDR3 loop spans 11 amino acids. CDR1 is SGHVS and CDR2 is FQNEAQ in the germline V gene. V lost 4 bases and J 5 bases, leaving 5 bases between the germline ends. CDR3 amino acids: CASSSKTEAFF. The DNA for the CDR3 is TGTGCCAGCAGCTCAAAGACTGAAGCTTTCTTT.

This clonotype was recorded at least ten times. CDR3 amino acids: CASSDRVGQAASETQYF. The CDR3 DNA sequence: TGTGCCAGCAGTGATAGGGTTGGACAGGCCGCGTCAGAGACCCAGTACTTC. The V and J genes are TRBV25-1 and TRBJ2-5, with 7 positions matching TRBD1. The CDR3 sequence is 17 residues long. V was clipped by 3 bases and J by 4 bases; unmatched bases: 14. Germline CDR1 reads MGHDK; CDR2 reads SYGVNS.

This clonotype was recorded at least ten times. The chain is built from TRBV7-2 and TRBJ1-4; D uncertain. CDR1 is SGHTA and CDR2 is FQGNSA in the germline V gene. V was trimmed by 3 bases and J by 0 bases, leaving 8 bases between them. The CDR3 extends over 15 amino acids. CDR3 sequence: CASSLVVATNEKLFF. In DNA, the CDR3 is TGTGCCAGCAGCTTGGTAGTGGCAACTAATGAAAAACTGTTTTTT.

This clonotype was detected ten times or more. The V gene is TRBV6-2 or TRBV6-3, the J gene TRBJ2-1; 9 bases agree with TRBD1. There are 16 residues in the CDR3. Germline CDR1 is MNHEY and CDR2 is SVGEGT. V dropped 4 bases and J dropped 4; count of bases not matched to a gene: 8. CDR3 bases: TGTGCCAGCAGTTGGAACAGGGGGCGCCGTTACAATGAGCAGTTCTTC. The encoded protein is CASSWNRGRRYNEQFF.

This clonotype was counted ten times or more. The CDR3 loop is CASSLGQPKETQYF. The CDR3 DNA sequence: TGTGCCAGCAGCTTAGGACAGCCCAAAGAGACCCAGTACTTC. V is TRBV7-2 and J is TRBJ2-5; D possibly corresponds to TRBD1 (5 bases). Germline-derived CDR1 and CDR2 are SGHTA and FQGNSA. Trimming left V 1 base short and J 3 bases short, with 9 bases between. The CDR3 is made up of 14 amino acids.

The table lists this clonotype with a few counts. The chain combines TRBV20-1 with TRBJ1-1, with a weak D call TRBD1 (6 bases). Germline assignment: CDR1 DFQATT and CDR2 SNEGSKA (reference sequence). The CDR3 is 13 amino acids. Deletions cut 1 base from V and 5 bases from J, with 11 bases between. The CDR3 protein is CSARGYRETEAFF. CDR3 nucleotides: TGCAGTGCTAGAGGTTACAGGGAAACTGAAGCTTTCTTT.

This clonotype occurred many times. The chain has TRBV20-1 and TRBJ2-5; weak D call: TRBD2 (5 bases). This CDR3 has 16 amino acids. Trimming removed 4 bases at V and 1 base at J, with 19 bases between. Per germline, CDR1 DFQATT and CDR2 SNEGSKA (reference sequence). Here the CDR3 reads CSAKVQRAPRQETQYF. The CDR3 DNA follows: TGCAGTGCTAAGGTCCAGAGGGCGCCCCGCCAAGAGACCCAGTACTTC.

There are many counts of this clonotype. This chain uses TRBV28 with TRBJ2-5, with TRBD2 as a possible D gene (5 bases). This CDR3 contains 11 residues. The germline V and J ends were trimmed by 4 bases and 7 bases, with 7 bases remaining between them. Germline V gene data show CDR1 as MDHEN and CDR2 as SYDVKM. In DNA, the CDR3 is TGTGCCAGCAGTTCGAGGGTGACCCAGTACTTC. It is translated as CASSSRVTQYF. Full variable domain (missing parts from reference TRBV28 and TRBJ2-5): DVKVTQSSRYLVKRTGEKVFLECVQDMDHENMFWYRQDPGLGLRLIYFSYDVKMKEKGDIPEGYSVSREKKERFSLILESASTNQTSMYLCASSSRVTQYFGPGTRLLVL.

This clonotype came up many times. The gene calls are TRBV29-1 and TRBJ2-7; D is possibly TRBD1 (6 bases). The CDR3 has 11 amino acids. Trimming took off 6 bases at V and 7 bases at J, with 13 bases between the two ends. The V gene's germline CDR1 is SQVTM and CDR2 ANQGSEA. The CDR3 reads CSVVDSWEQYF. CDR3 in DNA: TGCAGCGTGGTGGACAGTTGGGAGCAGTACTTC.

V gene TRBV7-9 combines with J gene TRBJ2-7, with TRBD1 matching over 10 bases. The CDR3 covers 15 residues. V was clipped by 4 bases and J by 1 base; unmatched bases: 4. The germline V gene encodes CDR1 SEHNR and CDR2 FQNEAQ (reference sequence). The CDR3 loop is CASSYPDRGSYEQYF. For the CDR3, the DNA is TGTGCCAGCAGCTACCCGGACAGGGGGTCCTACGAGCAGTACTTC.